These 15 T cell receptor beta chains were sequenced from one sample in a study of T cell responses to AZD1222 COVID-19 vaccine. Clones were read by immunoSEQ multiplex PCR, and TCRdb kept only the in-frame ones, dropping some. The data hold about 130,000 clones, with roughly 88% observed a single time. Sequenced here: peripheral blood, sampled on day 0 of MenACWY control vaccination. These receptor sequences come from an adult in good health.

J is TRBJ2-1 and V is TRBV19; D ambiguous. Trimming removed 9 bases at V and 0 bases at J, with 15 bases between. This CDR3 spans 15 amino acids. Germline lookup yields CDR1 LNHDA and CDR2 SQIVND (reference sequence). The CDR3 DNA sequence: TGTGCCAGCGAGGTCCGTTCCCGCTCCTACAATGAGCAGTTCTTC. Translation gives CASEVRSRSYNEQFF.

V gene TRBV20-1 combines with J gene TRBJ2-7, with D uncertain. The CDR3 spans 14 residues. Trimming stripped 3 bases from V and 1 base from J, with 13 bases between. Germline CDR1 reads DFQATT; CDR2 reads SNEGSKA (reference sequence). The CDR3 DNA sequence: TGCAGTGCTAGTGACACTTCATCATCCTACGAGCAGTACTTC. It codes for CSASDTSSSYEQYF.

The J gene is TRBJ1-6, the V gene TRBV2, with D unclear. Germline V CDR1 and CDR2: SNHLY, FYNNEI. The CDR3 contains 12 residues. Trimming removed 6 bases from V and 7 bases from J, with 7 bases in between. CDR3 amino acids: CASRQSNSPLHF. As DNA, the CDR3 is TGTGCCAGCAGACAGTCAAATTCACCCCTCCACTTT.

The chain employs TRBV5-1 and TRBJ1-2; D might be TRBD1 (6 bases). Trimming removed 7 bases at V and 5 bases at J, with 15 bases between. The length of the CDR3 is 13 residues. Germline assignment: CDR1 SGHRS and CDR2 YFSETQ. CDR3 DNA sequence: TGCGCCAGCGGTCAACAGGGTCTATATGGCTACACCTTC. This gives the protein CASGQQGLYGYTF.

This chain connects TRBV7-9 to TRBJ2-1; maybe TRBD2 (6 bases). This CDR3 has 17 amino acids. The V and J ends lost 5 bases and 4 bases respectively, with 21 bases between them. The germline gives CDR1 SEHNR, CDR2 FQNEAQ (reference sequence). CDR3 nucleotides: TGTGCCAGCAGCCCCCATTTCTGGGAGGTTCAGTACAATGAGCAGTTCTTC. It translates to CASSPHFWEVQYNEQFF. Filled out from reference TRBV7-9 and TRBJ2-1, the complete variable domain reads DTGVSQNPRHKITKRGQNVTFRCDPISEHNRLYWYRQTLGQGPEFLTYFQNEAQLEKSRLLSDRFSAERPKGSFSTLEIQRTEQGDSAMYLCASSPHFWEVQYNEQFFGPGTRLTVL.

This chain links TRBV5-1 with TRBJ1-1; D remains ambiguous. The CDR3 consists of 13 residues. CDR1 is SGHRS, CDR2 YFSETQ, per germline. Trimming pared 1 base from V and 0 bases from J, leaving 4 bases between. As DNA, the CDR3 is TGCGCCAGCAGCTTGTTTATGAACACTGAAGCTTTCTTT. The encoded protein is CASSLFMNTEAFF. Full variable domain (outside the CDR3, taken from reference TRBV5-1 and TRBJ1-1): KAGVTQTPRYLIKTRGQQVTLSCSPISGHRSVSWYQQTPGQGLQFLFEYFSETQRNKGNFPGRFSGRQFSNSRSEMNVSTLELGDSALYLCASSLFMNTEAFFGQGTRLTVV.

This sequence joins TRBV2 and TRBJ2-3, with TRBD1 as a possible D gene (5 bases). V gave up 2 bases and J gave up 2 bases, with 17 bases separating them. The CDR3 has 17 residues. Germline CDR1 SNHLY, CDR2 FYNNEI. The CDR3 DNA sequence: TGTGCCAGCAGTGAATTCGTACAGGCGAAATTCACAGATACGCAGTATTTT. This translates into CASSEFVQAKFTDTQYF. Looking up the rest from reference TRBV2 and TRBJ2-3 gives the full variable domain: EPEVTQTPSHQVTQMGQEVILRCVPISNHLYFYWYRQILGQKVEFLVSFYNNEISEKSEIFDDQFSVERPDGSNFTLKIRSTKLEDSAMYFCASSEFVQAKFTDTQYFGPGTRLTVL.

CDR3 in DNA: TGTGCCAGCAGCTATACAGGGTCCCCTGGAAACACCATATATTTT. As protein: CASSYTGSPGNTIYF. J is TRBJ1-3 and V is TRBV6-5, with D maybe TRBD1 (6 bases). The V and J ends lost 6 bases and 2 bases respectively, with 14 bases between them. The CDR3 is made up of 15 amino acids. Germline lookup yields CDR1 MNHEY and CDR2 SVGAGI.

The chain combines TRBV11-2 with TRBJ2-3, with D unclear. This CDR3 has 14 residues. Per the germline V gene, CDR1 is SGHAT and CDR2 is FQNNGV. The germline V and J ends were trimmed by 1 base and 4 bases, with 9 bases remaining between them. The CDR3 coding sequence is TGTGCCAGCAGCTTAGGGGGTACCTCAGATACGCAGTATTTT. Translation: CASSLGGTSDTQYF.

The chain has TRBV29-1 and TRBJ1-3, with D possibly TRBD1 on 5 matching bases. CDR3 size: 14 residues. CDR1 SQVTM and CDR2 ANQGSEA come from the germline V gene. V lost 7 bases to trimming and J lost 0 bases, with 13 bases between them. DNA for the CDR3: TGCAGCGGTAACTGGGGGGGCTCTGGAAACACCATATATTTT. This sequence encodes CSGNWGGSGNTIYF. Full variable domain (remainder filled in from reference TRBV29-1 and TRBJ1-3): SAVISQKPSRDICQRGTSLTIQCQVDSQVTMMFWYRQQPGQSLTLIATANQGSEATYESGFVIDKFPISRPNLTFSTLTVSNMSPEDSSIYLCSGNWGGSGNTIYFGEGSWLTVV.

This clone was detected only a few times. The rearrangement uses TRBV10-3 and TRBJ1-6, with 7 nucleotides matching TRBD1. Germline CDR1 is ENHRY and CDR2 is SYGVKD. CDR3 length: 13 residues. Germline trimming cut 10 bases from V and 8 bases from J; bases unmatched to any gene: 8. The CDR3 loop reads CASRDSDDSPLHF. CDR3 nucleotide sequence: TGTGCCAGCCGGGACAGCGACGATTCACCCCTCCACTTT.

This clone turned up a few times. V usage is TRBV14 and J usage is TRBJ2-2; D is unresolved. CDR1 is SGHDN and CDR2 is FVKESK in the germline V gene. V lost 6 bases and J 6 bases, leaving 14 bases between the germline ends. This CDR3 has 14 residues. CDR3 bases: TGTGCCAGCAGAATGGTAGATGGATCCGGGGAGCTGTTTTTT. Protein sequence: CASRMVDGSGELFF.

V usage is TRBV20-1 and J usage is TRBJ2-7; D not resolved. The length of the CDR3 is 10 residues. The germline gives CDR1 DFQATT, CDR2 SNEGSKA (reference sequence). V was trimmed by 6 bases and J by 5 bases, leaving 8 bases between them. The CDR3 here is CSAQRNEQYF. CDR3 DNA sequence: TGCAGTGCGCAGAGAAACGAGCAGTACTTC.

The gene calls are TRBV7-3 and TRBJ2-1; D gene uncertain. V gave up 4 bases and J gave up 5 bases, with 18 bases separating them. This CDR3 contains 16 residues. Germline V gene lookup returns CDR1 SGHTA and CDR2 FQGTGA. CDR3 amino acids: CASSSTGGKGNNEQFF. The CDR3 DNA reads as TGTGCCAGCAGCTCTACCGGCGGCAAAGGGAACAATGAGCAGTTCTTC. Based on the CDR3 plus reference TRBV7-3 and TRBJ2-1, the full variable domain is GAGVSQTPSNKVTEKGKYVELRCDPISGHTALYWYRQSLGQGPEFLIYFQGTGAADDSGLPNDRFFAVRPEGSVSTLKIQRTERGDSAVYLCASSSTGGKGNNEQFFGPGTRLTVL.

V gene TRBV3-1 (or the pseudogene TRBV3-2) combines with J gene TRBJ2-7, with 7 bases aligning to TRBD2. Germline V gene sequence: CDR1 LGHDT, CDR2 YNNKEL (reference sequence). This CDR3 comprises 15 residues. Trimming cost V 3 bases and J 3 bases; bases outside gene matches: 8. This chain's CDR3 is CASSHQLARNYEQYF. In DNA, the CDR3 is TGTGCCAGCAGCCACCAACTAGCGAGAAACTACGAGCAGTACTTC.